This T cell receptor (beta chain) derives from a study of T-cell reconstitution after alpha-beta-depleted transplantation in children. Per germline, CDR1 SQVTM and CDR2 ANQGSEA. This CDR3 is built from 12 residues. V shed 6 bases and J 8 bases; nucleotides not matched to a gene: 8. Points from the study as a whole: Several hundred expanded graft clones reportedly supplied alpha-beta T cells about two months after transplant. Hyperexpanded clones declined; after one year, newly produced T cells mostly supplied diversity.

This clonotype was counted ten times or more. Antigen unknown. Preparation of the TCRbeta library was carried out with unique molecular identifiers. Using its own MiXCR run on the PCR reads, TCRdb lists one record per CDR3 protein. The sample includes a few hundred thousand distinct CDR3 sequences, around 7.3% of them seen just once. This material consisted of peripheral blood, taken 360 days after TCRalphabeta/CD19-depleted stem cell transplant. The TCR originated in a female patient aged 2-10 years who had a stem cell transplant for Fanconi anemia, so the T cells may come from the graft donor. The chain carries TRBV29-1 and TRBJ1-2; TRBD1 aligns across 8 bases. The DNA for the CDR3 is TGCAGCGTCGTTCAGGGGGCTGGGGGCTACACCTTC. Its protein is CSVVQGAGGYTF.